Listed here are 18 T cell receptor beta chains from one sample, sequenced in a study of T cell changes during pregnancy in multiple sclerosis. This table comes from immunoSEQ multiplex PCR, and its TCRdb copy is limited to in-frame clones, with some not included. The data contain over 45,000 clones, 91% of them seen just once; the ten biggest clones take up 9%. The material sequenced was CD8+ T cells from peripheral blood mononuclear cells, taken after pregnancy. The origin of the receptors is a female donor with multiple sclerosis, enrolled in a pregnancy study.

The V call is TRBV7-9, the J call TRBJ2-1; 10 bases are shared with TRBD2. V gave up 4 bases and J gave up 4 bases; unmatched junction bases: 10. Germline CDR1 SEHNR, CDR2 FQNEAQ (reference sequence). The CDR3 is 17 amino acids. CDR3 sequence (DNA): TGTGCCAGCAGCTCCAGTACTAGCGGGAAGAGTTACAATGAGCAGTTCTTC. It codes for CASSSSTSGKSYNEQFF.

The chain uses TRBV29-1 and TRBJ1-1; D is undetermined. The V end lost 5 bases, the J end lost 0 bases, and 7 bases lay between the germline ends. Germline CDR1 reads SQVTM; CDR2 reads ANQGSEA. This CDR3 is 12 amino acids long. The CDR3 bases are TGCAGCGTTACGATAGTGAACACTGAAGCTTTCTTT. It yields the protein CSVTIVNTEAFF.

This clone occurred once. J is TRBJ2-2 and V is TRBV11-2; possible D gene TRBD1, 6 bases. Trimming pared 2 bases from V and 0 bases from J, leaving 13 bases between. This CDR3 contains 17 residues. CDR1 is SGHAT, CDR2 FQNNGV, per germline. The CDR3 nucleotides read TGTGCCAGCAGCTTAAACTTGGGACATCCGAACACCGGGGAGCTGTTTTTT. Translating it yields CASSLNLGHPNTGELFF.

The chain couples TRBV6-5 to TRBJ1-2, with unresolved D. This CDR3 spans 14 amino acids. The V and J ends lost 0 bases and 6 bases respectively, with 11 bases between them. Germline assignment: CDR1 MNHEY and CDR2 SVGAGI. The CDR3 nucleotides read TGTGCCAGCAGTTACTCGGCAGGTCATGATGGCTACACCTTC. As protein: CASSYSAGHDGYTF.

The chain recombines TRBV7-3 with TRBJ2-1; TRBD2 matches at 9 bases. The length of the CDR3 is 17 residues. V lost 2 bases, J lost 7 bases, and 12 bases stayed unmatched. Germline V gene sequence: CDR1 SGHTA, CDR2 FQGTGA. The CDR3 sequence is CASSLVAGSGGLNEQFF. CDR3 DNA sequence: TGTGCCAGCAGCTTAGTCGCGGGTAGCGGGGGCCTGAATGAGCAGTTCTTC.

The chain couples TRBV14 to TRBJ2-2; maybe TRBD2 (5 bases). Germline-derived CDR1 and CDR2 are SGHDN and FVKESK. The CDR3 is 14 residues long. Trimming cost V 6 bases and J 5 bases, with 13 bases left between them. This CDR3 is CASSLVRETGELFF. Here the CDR3 DNA reads TGTGCCAGCAGTTTAGTAAGGGAGACCGGGGAGCTGTTTTTT.

The V call is TRBV5-6, the J call TRBJ2-7; a weak D match, TRBD2 (5 bases). V was shortened by 0 bases and J by 4 bases, with 11 bases between the two germline ends. CDR1 is SGHDT, CDR2 YYEEEE, per germline. CDR3 length: 14 residues. The CDR3 loop is CASSLDSGKYEQYF. The CDR3 DNA sequence: TGTGCCAGCAGCTTGGACTCGGGAAAGTACGAGCAGTACTTC.

CDR3 region: CASSLGDRLNPYEQYF. CDR3 sequence (DNA): TGTGCCAGCAGCTTGGGGGACAGGTTGAACCCCTACGAGCAGTACTTC. This sequence joins TRBV5-6 and TRBJ2-7, with 8 bases lining up with TRBD1. J was trimmed by 2 bases and V by 0 bases; bases with no gene match: 7. The CDR3 loop spans 16 amino acids. In germline, CDR1 is SGHDT, CDR2 YYEEEE.

For the CDR3, the DNA is TGTGCCAGCACCATTATGGGGGGGGACACCGGGGAGCTGTTTTTT. Translating gives CASTIMGGDTGELFF. This rearrangement joins TRBV5-4 to TRBJ2-2, with 7 bases fitting TRBD2. V lost 6 bases, J lost 3 bases, and 8 bases stayed unmatched. Germline CDR1 SGHNT, CDR2 YYREEE (reference sequence). This CDR3 has 15 residues.

V and J are TRBV11-2 and TRBJ2-7; tentatively, D is TRBD1 (6 bases). Germline CDR1 SGHAT, CDR2 FQNNGV. The CDR3 spans 16 residues. The V end was cut by 0 bases, the J end by 0 bases, with 12 bases between. The CDR3 DNA is TGTGCCAGCAGCTTAGATCCCCGGACAGACTCCTACGAGCAGTACTTC. Translating gives CASSLDPRTDSYEQYF.

J is TRBJ2-7 and V is TRBV19; 11 bases are a match to TRBD1. Germline lookup yields CDR1 LNHDA and CDR2 SQIVND (reference sequence). The CDR3 runs to 14 residues. Trimming removed 6 bases from V and 3 bases from J; junction bases left unmatched: 4. The CDR3: CASSSGQGDYEQYF. The CDR3, as DNA: TGTGCCAGTAGCTCGGGACAGGGGGACTACGAGCAGTACTTC.

This clone appeared a single time. J is TRBJ2-1 and V is TRBV9; D gene ambiguous. The CDR3 runs 12 residues. V lost 0 bases to trimming and J lost 9 bases, with 7 bases between them. Germline V gene sequence: CDR1 SGDLS, CDR2 YYNGEE. This CDR3 is CASSVGTVEQFF. The CDR3 nucleotides read TGTGCCAGCAGCGTAGGCACGGTTGAGCAGTTCTTC. The variable domain in full, completed from reference TRBV9 and TRBJ2-1, reads DSGVTQTPKHLITATGQRVTLRCSPRSGDLSVYWYQQSLDQGLQFLIQYYNGEERAKGNILERFSAQQFPDLHSELNLSSLELGDSALYFCASSVGTVEQFFGPGTRLTVL.

The chain links TRBV7-9 to TRBJ1-1; 8 nucleotides match TRBD1. This CDR3 contains 13 residues. Looked up from germline, CDR1 is SEHNR and CDR2 is FQNEAQ (reference sequence). The junction had 5 bases not matched to a gene; V was cut back by 5 bases and J by 6 bases. The DNA for the CDR3 is TGTGCCAGCAGCCCGTCAGGGGGCCCTGAAGCTTTCTTT. Protein sequence: CASSPSGGPEAFF.

This sequence joins TRBV5-8 and TRBJ1-5; D remains ambiguous. This CDR3 is built from 14 residues. Germline CDR1 and CDR2: SGHTS and YDEGEE. Trimming took off 2 bases at V and 3 bases at J, with 9 bases between the two ends. CDR3 amino acids: CASSFSGYNQPQHF. The CDR3 DNA follows: TGTGCCAGCAGCTTTTCGGGGTACAATCAGCCCCAGCATTTT.

The chain has TRBV7-9 and TRBJ2-7, with D perhaps matching TRBD2 (6 bases). CDR1 SEHNR and CDR2 FQNEAQ come from the germline V gene (reference sequence). Trimming removed 9 bases at V and 5 bases at J, with 14 bases between. The CDR3 spans 12 residues. CDR3: CASRRRGNEQYF. The CDR3 nucleotides read TGTGCCAGTCGGCGGCGGGGTAACGAGCAGTACTTC.

This chain links TRBV29-1 with TRBJ2-1; perhaps TRBD1 as D (6 bases). CDR3 length equals 15 residues. Germline CDR1 reads SQVTM; CDR2 reads ANQGSEA. V was shortened by 3 bases and J by 6 bases, with 18 bases between the two germline ends. CDR3 residues: CSVDGTGNNGNEQFF. The CDR3 region has the DNA TGCAGCGTTGACGGTACAGGGAATAATGGCAATGAGCAGTTCTTC.

About this clone: The sample carries other DNA sequences with the same CDR3. V and J are TRBV6-5 and TRBJ2-7; 8 nucleotides agree with TRBD1. Per germline, CDR1 MNHEY and CDR2 SVGAGI. The CDR3 is 14 residues long. The V segment lost 6 bases and the J segment 4 bases; nucleotides outside the gene matches: 8. The CDR3 region has the DNA TGTGCCAGCAGCCCAGGACAGGGTATTTACGAGCAGTACTTC. Amino acid sequence: CASSPGQGIYEQYF.

This rearrangement joins TRBV6-5 to TRBJ1-6; perhaps TRBD1 as D (5 bases). The CDR3 is 14 amino acids. The germline gives CDR1 MNHEY, CDR2 SVGAGI. V gave up 8 bases and J gave up 7 bases, with 15 bases separating them. CDR3 in DNA: TGTGCCAGCCATCACGGGGGTCAAAATTCACCCCTCCACTTT. Translation gives CASHHGGQNSPLHF.